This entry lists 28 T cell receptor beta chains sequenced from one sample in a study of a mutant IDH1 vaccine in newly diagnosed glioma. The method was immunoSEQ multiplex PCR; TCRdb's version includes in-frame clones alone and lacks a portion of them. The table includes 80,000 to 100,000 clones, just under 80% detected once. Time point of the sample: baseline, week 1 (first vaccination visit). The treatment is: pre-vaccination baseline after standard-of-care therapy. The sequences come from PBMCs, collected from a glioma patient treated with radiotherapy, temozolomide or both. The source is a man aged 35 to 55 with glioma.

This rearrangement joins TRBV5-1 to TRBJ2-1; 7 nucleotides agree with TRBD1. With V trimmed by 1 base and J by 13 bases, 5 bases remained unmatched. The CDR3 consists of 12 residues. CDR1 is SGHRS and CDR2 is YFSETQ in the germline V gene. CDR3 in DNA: TGCGCCAGCAGCTTGTATGAAGGGGGCCAGTTCTTC. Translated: CASSLYEGGQFF.

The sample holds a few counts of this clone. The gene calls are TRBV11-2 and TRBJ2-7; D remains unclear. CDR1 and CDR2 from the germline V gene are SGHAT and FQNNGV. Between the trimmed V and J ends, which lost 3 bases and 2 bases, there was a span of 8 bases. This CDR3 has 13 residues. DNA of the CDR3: TGTGCCAGCAGCTTGCGAAGCCCCTACGAGCAGTACTTC. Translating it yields CASSLRSPYEQYF. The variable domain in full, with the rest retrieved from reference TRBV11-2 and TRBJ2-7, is EAGVAQSPRYKIIEKRQSVAFWCNPISGHATLYWYQQILGQGPKLLIQFQNNGVVDDSQLPKDRFSAERLKGVDSTLKIQPAKLEDSAVYLCASSLRSPYEQYFGPGTRLTVT.

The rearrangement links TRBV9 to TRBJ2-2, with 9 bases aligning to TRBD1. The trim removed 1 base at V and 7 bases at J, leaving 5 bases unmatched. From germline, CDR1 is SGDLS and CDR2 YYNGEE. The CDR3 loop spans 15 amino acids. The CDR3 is CASSVRGQGNGELFF. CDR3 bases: TGTGCCAGCAGCGTACGGGGACAGGGAAACGGGGAGCTGTTTTTT.

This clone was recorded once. The CDR3 here is CAISENSGSGEQFF. The CDR3 DNA reads as TGTGCCATCAGTGAGAACAGCGGGAGTGGCGAGCAGTTCTTC. The chain links TRBV10-3 to TRBJ2-1; 8 nucleotides line up with TRBD2. Unmatched junction bases numbered 7, after V lost 2 bases and J lost 10 bases. There are 14 residues in the CDR3. Germline CDR1 is ENHRY and CDR2 is SYGVKD.

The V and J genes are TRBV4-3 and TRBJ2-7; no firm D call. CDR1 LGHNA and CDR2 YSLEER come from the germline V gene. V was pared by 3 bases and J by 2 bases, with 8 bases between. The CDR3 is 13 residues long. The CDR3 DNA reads TGCGCCAGCAGCCAGGGTAGGGCCTACGAGCAGTACTTC. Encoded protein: CASSQGRAYEQYF.

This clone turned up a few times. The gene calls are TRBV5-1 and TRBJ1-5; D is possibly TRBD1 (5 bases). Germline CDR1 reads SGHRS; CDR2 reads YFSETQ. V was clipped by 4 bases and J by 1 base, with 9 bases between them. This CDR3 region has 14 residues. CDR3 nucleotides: TGCGCCAGCAGCCCCGGGGGGAGCAATCAGCCCCAGCATTTT. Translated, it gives CASSPGGSNQPQHF.

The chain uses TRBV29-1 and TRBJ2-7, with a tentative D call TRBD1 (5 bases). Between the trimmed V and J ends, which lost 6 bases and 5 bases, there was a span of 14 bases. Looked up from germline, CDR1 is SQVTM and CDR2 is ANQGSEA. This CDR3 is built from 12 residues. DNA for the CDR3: TGCAGCGTCGGTCTGGGCAGGGACGAGCAGTACTTC. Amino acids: CSVGLGRDEQYF.

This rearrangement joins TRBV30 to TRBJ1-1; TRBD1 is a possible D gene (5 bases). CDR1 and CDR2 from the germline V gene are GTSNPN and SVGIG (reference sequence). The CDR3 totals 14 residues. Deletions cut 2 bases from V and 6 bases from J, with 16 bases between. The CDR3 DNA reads TGTGCCTGGAGTCCCCTCCAGGGTATGGCTGAAGCTTTCTTT. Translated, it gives CAWSPLQGMAEAFF.

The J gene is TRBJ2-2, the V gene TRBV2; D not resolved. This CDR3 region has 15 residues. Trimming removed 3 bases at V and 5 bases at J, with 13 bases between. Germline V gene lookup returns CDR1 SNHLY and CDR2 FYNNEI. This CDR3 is CASSETPKGTGELFF. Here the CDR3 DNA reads TGTGCCAGCAGTGAGACCCCTAAGGGTACCGGGGAGCTGTTTTTT.

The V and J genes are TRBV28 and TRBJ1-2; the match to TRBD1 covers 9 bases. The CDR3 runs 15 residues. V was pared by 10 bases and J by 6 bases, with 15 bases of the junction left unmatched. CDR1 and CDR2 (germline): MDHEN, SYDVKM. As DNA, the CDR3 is TGTGCCATTCCGACTGAGGAGACAGGGGGGAATGGCTACACCTTC. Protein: CAIPTEETGGNGYTF.

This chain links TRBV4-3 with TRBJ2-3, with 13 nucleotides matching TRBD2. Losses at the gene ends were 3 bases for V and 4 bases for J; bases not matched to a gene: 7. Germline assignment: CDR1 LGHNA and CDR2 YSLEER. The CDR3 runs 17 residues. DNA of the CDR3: TGCGCCAGCAGCCAGATAACTAGCGGGAGGGCCTCAGATACGCAGTATTTT. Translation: CASSQITSGRASDTQYF.

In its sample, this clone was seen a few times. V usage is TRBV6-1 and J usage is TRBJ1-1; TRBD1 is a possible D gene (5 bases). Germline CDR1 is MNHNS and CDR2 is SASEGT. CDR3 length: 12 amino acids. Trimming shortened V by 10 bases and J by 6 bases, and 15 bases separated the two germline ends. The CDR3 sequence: CATGTGRPEAFF. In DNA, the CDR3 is TGTGCCACTGGGACGGGGAGACCTGAAGCTTTCTTT.

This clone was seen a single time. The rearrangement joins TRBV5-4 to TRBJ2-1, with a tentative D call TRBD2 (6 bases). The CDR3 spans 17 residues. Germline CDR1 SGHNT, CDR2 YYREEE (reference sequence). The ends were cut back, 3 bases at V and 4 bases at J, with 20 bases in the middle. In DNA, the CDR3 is TGTGCCAGCAGCTCGGCCCTGTCGCGGGGACCATACAATGAGCAGTTCTTC. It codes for CASSSALSRGPYNEQFF. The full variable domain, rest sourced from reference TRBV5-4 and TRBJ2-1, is ETGVTQSPTHLIKTRGQQVTLRCSSQSGHNTVSWYQQALGQGPQFIFQYYREEENGRGNFPPRFSGLQFPNYSSELNVNALELDDSALYLCASSSALSRGPYNEQFFGPGTRLTVL.

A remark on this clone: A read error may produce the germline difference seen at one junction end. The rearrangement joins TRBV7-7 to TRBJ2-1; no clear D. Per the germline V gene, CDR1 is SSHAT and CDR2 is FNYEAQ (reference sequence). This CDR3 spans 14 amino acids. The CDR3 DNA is TGTGCTAGCAGCTTAAGTCCCAGCAACAATGAGCAGTTCTTC. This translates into CASSLSPSNNEQFF.

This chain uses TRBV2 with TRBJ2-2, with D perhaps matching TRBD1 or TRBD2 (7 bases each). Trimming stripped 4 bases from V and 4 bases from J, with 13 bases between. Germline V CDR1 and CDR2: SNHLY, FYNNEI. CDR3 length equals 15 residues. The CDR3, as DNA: TGTGCCAGCAGTGGAACCAGGGGGGGCACCGGGGAGCTGTTTTTT. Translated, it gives CASSGTRGGTGELFF.

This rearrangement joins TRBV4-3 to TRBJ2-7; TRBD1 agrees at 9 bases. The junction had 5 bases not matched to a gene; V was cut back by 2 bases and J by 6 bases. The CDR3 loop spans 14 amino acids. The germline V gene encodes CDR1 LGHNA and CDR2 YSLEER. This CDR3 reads CASSQRRQGGEQYF. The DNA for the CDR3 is TGCGCCAGCAGCCAACGCCGACAGGGGGGCGAGCAGTACTTC.

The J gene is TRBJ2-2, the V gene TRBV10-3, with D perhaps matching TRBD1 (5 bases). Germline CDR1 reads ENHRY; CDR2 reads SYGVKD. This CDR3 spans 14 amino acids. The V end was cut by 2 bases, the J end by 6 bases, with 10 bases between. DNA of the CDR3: TGTGCCATCAGTGAGCTAGGGGCGGCCGGGGAGCTGTTTTTT. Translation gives CAISELGAAGELFF.

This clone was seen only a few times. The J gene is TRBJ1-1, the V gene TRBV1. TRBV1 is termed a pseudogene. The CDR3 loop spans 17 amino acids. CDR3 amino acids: CTSSRLRVPYENTEAFF. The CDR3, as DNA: TGCACCAGCAGCCGTCTACGTGTGCCCTACGAGAACACTGAAGCTTTCTTT.

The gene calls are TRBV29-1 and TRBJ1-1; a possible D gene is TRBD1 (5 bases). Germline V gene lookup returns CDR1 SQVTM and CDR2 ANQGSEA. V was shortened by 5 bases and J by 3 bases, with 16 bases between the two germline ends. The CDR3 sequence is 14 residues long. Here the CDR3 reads CSVSLSGRDTEAFF. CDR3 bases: TGCAGCGTTTCCTTGTCAGGGCGGGACACTGAAGCTTTCTTT.

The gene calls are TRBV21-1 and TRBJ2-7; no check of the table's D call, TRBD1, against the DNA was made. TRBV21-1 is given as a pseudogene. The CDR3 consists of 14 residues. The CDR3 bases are TGTGCCAGCAGCAAAAGTAAGGGGATCTACGAGCAGTACTTC. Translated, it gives CASSKSKGIYEQYF.

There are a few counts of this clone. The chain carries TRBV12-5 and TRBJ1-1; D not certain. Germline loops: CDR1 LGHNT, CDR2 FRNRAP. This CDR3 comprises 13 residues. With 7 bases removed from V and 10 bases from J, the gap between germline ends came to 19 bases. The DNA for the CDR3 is TGTGCTAGTGCCCCACCTGGCTCCGAGGGAGCTTTCTTT. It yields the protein CASAPPGSEGAFF. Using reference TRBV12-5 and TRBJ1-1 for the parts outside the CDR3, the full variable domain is DARVTQTPRHKVTEMGQEVTMRCQPILGHNTVFWYRQTMMQGLELLAYFRNRAPLDDSGMPKDRFSAEMPDATLATLKIQPSEPRDSAVYFCASAPPGSEGAFFGQGTRLTVV.

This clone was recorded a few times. This chain's CDR3 is CSVLPGTRLSDGYTF. In DNA, the CDR3 is TGCAGCGTGCTGCCCGGGACACGTCTTTCGGATGGCTACACCTTC. This sequence joins TRBV29-1 and TRBJ1-2, with D perhaps matching TRBD1 (6 bases). Looked up from germline, CDR1 is SQVTM and CDR2 is ANQGSEA. Trimming cost V 6 bases and J 6 bases, with 23 bases left between them. The CDR3 extends over 15 amino acids.

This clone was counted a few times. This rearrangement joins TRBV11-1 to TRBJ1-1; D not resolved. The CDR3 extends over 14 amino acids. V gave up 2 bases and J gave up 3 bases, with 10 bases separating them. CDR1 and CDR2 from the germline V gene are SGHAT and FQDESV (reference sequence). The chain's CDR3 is CASSLNGRDTEAFF. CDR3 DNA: TGTGCCAGCAGCTTAAATGGGAGGGACACTGAAGCTTTCTTT. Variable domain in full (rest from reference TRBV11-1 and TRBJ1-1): EAEVAQSPRYKITEKSQAVAFWCDPISGHATLYWYRQILGQGPELLVQFQDESVVDDSQLPKDRFSAERLKGVDSTLKIQPAELGDSAMYLCASSLNGRDTEAFFGQGTRLTVV.

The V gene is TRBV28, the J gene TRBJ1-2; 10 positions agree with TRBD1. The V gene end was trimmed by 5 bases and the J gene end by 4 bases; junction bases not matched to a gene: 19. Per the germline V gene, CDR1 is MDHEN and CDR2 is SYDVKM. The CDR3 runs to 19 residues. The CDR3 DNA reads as TGTGCCAGCAGTCCCTTGACCTCGGGACAGGGGAGAAATATCTATGGCTACACCTTC. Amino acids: CASSPLTSGQGRNIYGYTF.

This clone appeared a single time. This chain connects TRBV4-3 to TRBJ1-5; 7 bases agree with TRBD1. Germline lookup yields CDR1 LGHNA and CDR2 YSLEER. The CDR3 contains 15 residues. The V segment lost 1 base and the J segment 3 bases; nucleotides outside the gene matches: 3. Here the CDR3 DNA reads TGCGCCAGCAGCCAAGGGACAGGCTTCAATCAGCCCCAGCATTTT. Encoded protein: CASSQGTGFNQPQHF.

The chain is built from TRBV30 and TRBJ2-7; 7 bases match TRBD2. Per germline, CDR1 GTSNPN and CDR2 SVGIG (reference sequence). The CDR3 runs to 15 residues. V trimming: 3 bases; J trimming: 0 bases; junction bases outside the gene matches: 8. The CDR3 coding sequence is TGTGCCTGGAGCCTGGCGGGCGGGAGCTCCTACGAGCAGTACTTC. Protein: CAWSLAGGSSYEQYF.

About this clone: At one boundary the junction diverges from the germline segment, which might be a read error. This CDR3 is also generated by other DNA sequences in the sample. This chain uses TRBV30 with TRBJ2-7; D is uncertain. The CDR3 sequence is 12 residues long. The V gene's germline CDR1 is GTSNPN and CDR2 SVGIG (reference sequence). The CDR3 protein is CAWKKVGYEQYF. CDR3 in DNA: TGTGCCTGGAAGAAGGTGGGCTACGAGCAATACTTC.

In DNA, the CDR3 is TGCGCCAGCAGCTTTTCTCCTTGGTTTGGAAACACCATATATTTT. This encodes CASSFSPWFGNTIYF. V is TRBV5-1 and J is TRBJ1-3; no definite D call. Trimming left V 2 bases short and J 3 bases short, with 12 bases between. Germline CDR1 reads SGHRS; CDR2 reads YFSETQ. This CDR3 region has 15 residues.